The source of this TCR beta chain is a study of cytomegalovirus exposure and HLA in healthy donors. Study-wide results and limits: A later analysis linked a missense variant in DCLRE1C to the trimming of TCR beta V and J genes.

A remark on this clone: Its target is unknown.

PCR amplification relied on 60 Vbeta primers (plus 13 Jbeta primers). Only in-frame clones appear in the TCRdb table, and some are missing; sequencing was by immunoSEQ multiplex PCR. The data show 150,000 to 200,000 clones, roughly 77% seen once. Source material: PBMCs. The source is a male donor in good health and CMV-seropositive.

The CDR3 sequence: CASSLEASGDYNEQFF. In DNA, the CDR3 is TGTGCCAGCAGCTTAGAGGCTAGCGGAGATTACAATGAGCAGTTCTTC. The genes are TRBV13 and TRBJ2-1; the match to TRBD2 covers 7 bases. Trimming took 1 base from V and 4 from J; bases not matched to a gene: 7. The CDR3 runs to 16 residues. The V gene's germline CDR1 is PRHDT and CDR2 FYEKMQ (reference sequence).